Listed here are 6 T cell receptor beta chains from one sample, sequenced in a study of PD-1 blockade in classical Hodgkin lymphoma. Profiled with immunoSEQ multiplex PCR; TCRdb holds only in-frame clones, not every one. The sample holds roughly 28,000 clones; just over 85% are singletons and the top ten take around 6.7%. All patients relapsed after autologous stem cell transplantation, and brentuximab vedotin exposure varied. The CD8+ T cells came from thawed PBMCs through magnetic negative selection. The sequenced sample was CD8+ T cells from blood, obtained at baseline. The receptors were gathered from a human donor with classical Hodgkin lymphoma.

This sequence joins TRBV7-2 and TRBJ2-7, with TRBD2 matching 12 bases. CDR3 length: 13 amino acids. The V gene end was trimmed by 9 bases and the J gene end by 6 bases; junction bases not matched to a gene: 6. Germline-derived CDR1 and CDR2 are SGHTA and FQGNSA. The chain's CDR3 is CARALAGGGEQYF. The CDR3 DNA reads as TGTGCCAGAGCTCTAGCGGGAGGGGGCGAGCAGTACTTC.

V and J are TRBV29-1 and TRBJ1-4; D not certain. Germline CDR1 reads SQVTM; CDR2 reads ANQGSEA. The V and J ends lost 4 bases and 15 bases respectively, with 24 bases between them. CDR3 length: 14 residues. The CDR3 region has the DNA TGCAGCGTTGGGAACGTGCCATTCCCGGGCGCGGTGTTTTTT. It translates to CSVGNVPFPGAVFF.

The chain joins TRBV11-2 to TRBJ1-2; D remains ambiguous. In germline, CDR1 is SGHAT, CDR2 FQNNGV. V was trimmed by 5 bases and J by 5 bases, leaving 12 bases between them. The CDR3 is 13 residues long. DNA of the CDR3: TGTGCCAGCAGCCCAGTCCTCCAATATGGCTACACCTTC. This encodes CASSPVLQYGYTF.

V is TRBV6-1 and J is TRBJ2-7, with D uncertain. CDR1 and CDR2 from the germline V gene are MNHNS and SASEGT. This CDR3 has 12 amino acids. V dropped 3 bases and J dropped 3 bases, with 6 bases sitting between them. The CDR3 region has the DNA TGTGCCAGCAGTGAGTGGGACTACGAGCAGTACTTC. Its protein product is CASSEWDYEQYF.

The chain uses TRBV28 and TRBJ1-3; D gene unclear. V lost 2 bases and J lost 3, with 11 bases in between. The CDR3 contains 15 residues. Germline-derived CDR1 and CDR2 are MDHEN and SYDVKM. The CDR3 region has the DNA TGTGCCAGCAGTTTAACAGTCCAAGGTGGAAACACCATATATTTT. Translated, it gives CASSLTVQGGNTIYF.

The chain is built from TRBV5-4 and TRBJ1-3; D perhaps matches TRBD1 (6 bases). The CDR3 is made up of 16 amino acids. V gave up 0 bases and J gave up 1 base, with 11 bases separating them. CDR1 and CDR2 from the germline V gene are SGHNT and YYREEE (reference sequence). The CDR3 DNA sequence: TGTGCCAGCAGCTTGGCCAGGGGCGAGTCTGGAAACACCATATATTTT. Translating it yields CASSLARGESGNTIYF.